Following are 17 T cell receptor beta chains from one sample sequenced in a study of blood T cell dynamics during melanoma immunotherapy (TCRdb year 2020). Library generation was performed with the immunoSEQ multiplex PCR assay. TCRdb stores this immuneACCESS table with in-frame sequences only. Part of the clones is absent; in the studies checked, under half of the shortfall reflects unresolved V genes, and no reason is known for the rest. The sample table shows roughly 11,000 clones, and over 80% are seen once. 19% of the sample is held by the ten biggest clonotypes. The meaning of the sample's time point label: pre-treatment baseline. The sequencing here drew on blood, taken from a patient treated with checkpoint blockade. Receptors originate from a human donor with melanoma.

This chain links TRBV7-9 with TRBJ2-5; tentative D call: TRBD1 (6 bases). The length of the CDR3 is 17 residues. Germline values: CDR1 SEHNR, CDR2 FQNEAQ (reference sequence). The V gene lost 4 bases and the J gene lost 5 bases, with 23 bases spanning the gap. The CDR3 sequence is CASSWGQGVLETETQYF. As DNA, the CDR3 is TGTGCCAGCAGCTGGGGGCAGGGCGTTCTAGAAACTGAGACCCAGTACTTC.

CDR3 DNA: TGTGCCAGCAGCTTAAACCTGGGCGGTTATCAGCCCCAGCATTTT. Translated, it gives CASSLNLGGYQPQHF. V and J are TRBV5-6 and TRBJ1-5; the D is unclear. With 2 bases removed from V and 5 bases from J, the gap between germline ends came to 14 bases. This CDR3 comprises 15 residues. Germline loops: CDR1 SGHDT, CDR2 YYEEEE.

The chain has TRBV28 and TRBJ2-7; D remains ambiguous. There are 13 residues in the CDR3. Looked up from germline, CDR1 is MDHEN and CDR2 is SYDVKM. Trimming left V 2 bases short and J 3 bases short, with 8 bases between. CDR3 region: CASSLPPGYEQYF. The DNA for the CDR3 is TGTGCCAGCAGTTTACCCCCCGGCTACGAGCAGTACTTC. Complete variable domain (other parts from reference TRBV28 and TRBJ2-7): DVKVTQSSRYLVKRTGEKVFLECVQDMDHENMFWYRQDPGLGLRLIYFSYDVKMKEKGDIPEGYSVSREKKERFSLILESASTNQTSMYLCASSLPPGYEQYFGPGTRLTVT.

The sample holds one count of this clone. V gene TRBV5-1 combines with J gene TRBJ2-7; TRBD1 matches 10 bases. Trimming took 4 bases from V and 3 from J; bases not matched to a gene: 4. Germline CDR1 is SGHRS and CDR2 is YFSETQ. The length of the CDR3 is 14 residues. The CDR3 nucleotides are TGCGCCAGCAGCCCGGGACAGGGGCTCTACGAGCAGTACGTC. It specifies CASSPGQGLYEQYV.

The rearrangement joins TRBV5-1 to TRBJ2-5; tentatively, D is TRBD1 (5 bases). The J call is doubtful: the DNA matches TRBJ2-7 better. Germline V lookup: CDR1 SGHRS, CDR2 YFSETQ. The length of the CDR3 is 14 residues. The CDR3 DNA sequence: TGCGCCAGCAGCTTGGGGCCGGACACCTACGAGCAGTACTTC. Its protein is CASSLGPDTYEQYF.

The chain combines TRBV27 with TRBJ2-7; TRBD2 agrees at 8 bases. V shed 0 bases and J 2 bases; nucleotides not matched to a gene: 3. In germline, CDR1 is MNHEY, CDR2 SMNVEV (reference sequence). The CDR3 is 15 amino acids. The CDR3 DNA follows: TGTGCCAGCAGTTTATCGAGCGGGAGTCCCTACGAGCAGTACTTC. It codes for CASSLSSGSPYEQYF.

Here the CDR3 DNA reads TGTGCCAGCAGTTTTTATATGGACAGCAATCAGCCCCAGCATTTT. This sequence encodes CASSFYMDSNQPQHF. This chain connects TRBV27 to TRBJ1-5; D gene uncertain. The CDR3 consists of 15 residues. Germline CDR1 reads MNHEY; CDR2 reads SMNVEV (reference sequence). V lost 3 bases and J lost 1, with 10 bases in between.

The gene calls are TRBV19 and TRBJ1-5, with TRBD1 as a possible D gene (5 bases). Trimming shortened V by 1 base and J by 4 bases, and 14 bases separated the two germline ends. The CDR3 has 16 amino acids. Germline CDR1 reads LNHDA; CDR2 reads SQIVND (reference sequence). Written as DNA, the CDR3 is TGTGCCAGTAGTATAGCTCCCCGCGGGGGGAATCAGCCCCAGCATTTT. Residues: CASSIAPRGGNQPQHF.

The chain uses TRBV28 and TRBJ2-3; 7 bases align to TRBD2. The CDR3 spans 15 residues. CDR1 and CDR2 (germline): MDHEN, SYDVKM. V lost 5 bases and J lost 2; bases outside the gene matches: 7. DNA for the CDR3: TGTGCCAGCAGTCCGCGGGGGAGGGCCACAGATACGCAGTATTTT. Amino acid sequence: CASSPRGRATDTQYF.

The chain has TRBV11-2 and TRBJ2-2; D remains ambiguous. V was clipped by 2 bases and J by 5 bases, with 0 bases between them. CDR3 length equals 11 residues. CDR1 is SGHAT, CDR2 FQNNGV, per germline. DNA for the CDR3: TGTGCCAGCAGCTTAACCGGGGAGCTGTTTTTT. This codes for CASSLTGELFF.

CDR3 loop: CASSLPSGVLLAKNIQYF. CDR3 in DNA: TGTGCCAGCAGTTTACCTTCGGGTGTCCTTCTAGCCAAAAACATTCAGTACTTC. The chain combines TRBV28 with TRBJ2-4; no definite D call. CDR1 and CDR2 (germline): MDHEN, SYDVKM. V was trimmed by 2 bases and J by 0 bases, leaving 17 bases between them. The CDR3 extends over 18 amino acids.

V gene TRBV10-1 combines with J gene TRBJ2-3, with D unresolved. CDR1 and CDR2 from the germline V gene are WNHNN and SYGVQD (reference sequence). Trimming removed 5 bases from V and 3 bases from J, with 6 bases in between. The CDR3 is 12 amino acids. CDR3 nucleotide sequence: TGCGCCAGCAGTACAGAAACAGATACGCAGTATTTT. It yields the protein CASSTETDTQYF.

The genes are TRBV15 and TRBJ2-1, with 9 bases identical to TRBD1. V gave up 0 bases and J gave up 10 bases; unmatched junction bases: 7. The germline CDR1 and CDR2 sequences are LNHNV and YYDKDF (reference sequence). The CDR3 covers 15 residues. The CDR3 region is CATSRDRGQGFEQFF. The CDR3 DNA reads as TGTGCCACCAGCAGAGATCGAGGACAGGGGTTCGAGCAGTTCTTC.

The chain links TRBV5-5 to TRBJ2-2; D gene unclear. Looked up from germline, CDR1 is SGHKS and CDR2 is YYEKEE (reference sequence). The CDR3 sequence is 14 residues long. Between the trimmed V and J ends, which lost 1 base and 1 base, there was a span of 5 bases. This CDR3 is CASSLLVNTGELFF. The CDR3 region has the DNA TGTGCCAGCAGCTTGCTGGTGAACACCGGGGAGCTGTTTTTT.

The rearrangement uses TRBV6-5 and TRBJ1-3; D is ambiguous. V was shortened by 8 bases and J by 0 bases, with 8 bases between the two germline ends. The CDR3 totals 13 residues. Germline V lookup: CDR1 MNHEY, CDR2 SVGAGI. CDR3: CASADNSGNTIYF. The CDR3 nucleotides read TGTGCCAGCGCGGATAACTCTGGAAACACCATATATTTT.

The CDR3 DNA sequence: TGCGCCAGCCGGGGGGAACTAAGCTCCTACGAGCAGTACGTC. Protein product: CASRGELSSYEQYV. The V call is TRBV10-2, the J call TRBJ2-7; 7 bases match TRBD2. Trimming cost V 8 bases and J 0 bases; bases outside gene matches: 7. The CDR3 loop spans 14 amino acids. Germline CDR1 WSHSY, CDR2 SAAADI.

The chain recombines TRBV7-2 with TRBJ2-5; no definite D call. The assigned J gene may be wrong: the sequence end matches TRBJ2-7 better. Germline V lookup: CDR1 SGHTA, CDR2 FQGNSA. The CDR3 extends over 14 amino acids. CDR3 amino acids: CASSFPAGPYEQYF. CDR3 in DNA: TGTGCCAGCAGCTTTCCCGCTGGCCCCTACGAGCAGTACTTC.